This is a list of T cell receptor beta chains from one sample in a study of shared clonotypes between healthy human individuals. Data came from immunoSEQ multiplex PCR; TCRdb stores just in-frame clones and leaves some out. This sample has about 2 million clones, with about 95% found just once. The source material was naive CD8+ T cells sorted from blood. These receptors were taken from a man between 18 and 35 years old in good health. Each CDR3 is given with its conserved first and last residue. The D gene is left open where the match is weak. Clone size is not always given. Where it is, it says once, few, many or a class for expanded clones.

j_call,clone_size,d_call,v_call,cdr3_aa,cdr3_nt
TRBJ2-1,once,-,TRBV11-2,CASSNPWRGSSYNEQFF,TGTGCCAGCAGCAATCCATGGCGGGGTAGCTCCTACAATGAGCAGTTCTTC
TRBJ2-1,-,-,TRBV27,CASSIDGSYNEQFF,TGTGCCAGCAGTATTGACGGCTCCTACAATGAGCAGTTCTTC
TRBJ1-2,-,TRBD1,TRBV9,CASSGGQGILITF,TGTGCCAGCAGCGGAGGACAGGGAATACTAATCACCTTC
TRBJ1-1,-,TRBD1,TRBV2,CASSPLGQVGNTEAFF,TGTGCCAGCAGCCCTCTTGGACAGGTAGGGAACACTGAAGCTTTCTTT
TRBJ1-1,-,-,TRBV5-6,CASSADLEDTEAFF,TGTGCCAGCAGCGCGGACCTGGAGGACACTGAAGCTTTCTTT
TRBJ2-1,-,TRBD2,TRBV4-1,CASSPNIAAGGYNEQFF,TGCGCCAGCAGCCCCAATATAGCGGCGGGAGGGTACAATGAGCAGTTCTTC
TRBJ2-7,-,-,TRBV28,CASSDSLYEQYF,TGTGCCAGCAGTGACAGCCTCTACGAGCAGTACTTC
TRBJ1-5,-,-,TRBV7-9,CASSLVGEVQPQHF,TGTGCCAGCAGCTTAGTTGGGGAGGTTCAGCCCCAGCATTTT
TRBJ2-7,once,TRBD1,TRBV19,CASKAQSTGNPNEQYF,TGTGCCAGTAAGGCCCAATCGACAGGGAACCCCAACGAGCAGTACTTC
TRBJ2-5,once,-,TRBV9,CASSGVLGETQYF,TGTGCCAGCAGCGGGGTCCTCGGCGAGACCCAGTACTTC
TRBJ2-7,-,TRBD1,TRBV27,CASSRTGPYEQYF,TGTGCCAGCAGCCGGACAGGGCCCTACGAGCAGTACTTC
TRBJ2-2,once,TRBD1,TRBV11-2,CASSLSVTGGSTGELFF,TGTGCCAGCAGCTTATCGGTGACAGGGGGCAGCACCGGGGAGCTGTTTTTT
TRBJ2-7,-,-,TRBV4-1,CASSQEMLETYEQYF,TGCGCCAGCAGCCAAGAAATGCTAGAGACCTACGAGCAGTACTTC
TRBJ2-7,-,TRBD2,TRBV4-1,CASSQGSGGAYYEQYF,TGCGCCAGCAGCCAAGGGAGCGGGGGGGCCTACTACGAGCAGTACTTC
TRBJ2-7,-,-,TRBV10-1,CASSEGGGPPYEQYF,TGCGCCAGCAGTGAGGGAGGGGGGCCCCCCTACGAGCAGTACTTC
TRBJ2-6,-,-,TRBV5-8,CASPLDSPSGANVLTF,TGTGCCAGTCCGCTGGACAGCCCCTCTGGGGCCAACGTCCTGACTTTC
TRBJ1-2,-,-,TRBV6-5,CASSYSGIGLGYTF,TGTGCCAGCAGTTACTCCGGGATAGGGTTAGGCTACACCTTC
TRBJ2-7,-,TRBD1,TRBV30,CAWSGRTGELYEQYF,TGTGCCTGGAGTGGTAGGACAGGGGAACTCTACGAGCAGTACTTC
TRBJ2-5,once,-,TRBV25-1,CASSEGGGLQETQYF,TGTGCCAGCAGTGAAGGAGGGGGGCTTCAAGAGACCCAGTACTTC
TRBJ2-7,-,-,TRBV19,CASSPGMFYEQYF,TGTGCCAGTAGCCCGGGGATGTTCTACGAGCAGTACTTC
TRBJ2-3,-,-,TRBV13,CASSFRDSFTDTQYF,TGTGCCAGCAGCTTCCGGGACTCGTTCACAGATACGCAGTATTTT
TRBJ1-1,-,-,TRBV30,CAWGGILGTEAFF,TGTGCCTGGGGGGGGATTTTGGGCACTGAAGCTTTCTTT
TRBJ2-2,-,-,TRBV28,CASSLRTGPTGELFF,TGTGCCAGCAGTTTACGGACCGGACCTACCGGGGAGCTGTTTTTT
TRBJ2-2,-,-,TRBV30,CAWSVSVSGELFF,TGTGCCTGGAGTGTATCCGTATCCGGGGAGCTGTTTTTT
TRBJ2-7,-,-,TRBV28,CASNPVSSYEQYF,TGTGCCAGCAACCCCGTGAGCTCCTACGAGCAGTACTTC
TRBJ2-7,-,TRBD1,TRBV6-1,CASGQAYEQYF,TGTGCCAGTGGACAGGCGTACGAGCAGTACTTC
TRBJ2-1,-,-,TRBV30,CAWTTFDGHNEQFF,TGTGCCTGGACAACTTTCGACGGTCACAATGAGCAGTTCTTC
TRBJ2-2,-,-,TRBV11-2,CASSATGHSNTGELFF,TGTGCCAGCAGCGCTACCGGGCACTCGAACACCGGGGAGCTGTTTTTT
TRBJ2-7,-,-,TRBV9,CASSVGDGLSYEQYF,TGTGCCAGCAGCGTAGGGGACGGGTTGTCCTACGAGCAGTACTTC
TRBJ1-2,once,-,TRBV4-1,CASSQVLGNPNYGYTF,TGCGCCAGCAGCCAAGTTTTAGGAAATCCTAACTATGGCTACACCTTC
TRBJ1-1,-,-,TRBV7-9,CASSLVRTTNTEAFF,TGTGCCAGCAGCTTAGTCCGGACAACGAACACTGAAGCTTTCTTT
TRBJ2-3,-,-,TRBV4-1,CASSLEGSTDTQYF,TGCGCCAGCAGCCTCGAGGGGAGCACAGATACGCAGTATTTT
TRBJ1-5,-,TRBD1,TRBV18,CASSPGGTGDSNQPQHF,TGTGCCAGCTCGCCCGGAGGGACAGGGGATAGCAATCAGCCCCAGCATTTT
TRBJ2-1,-,-,TRBV7-3,CASSSLGDEQFF,TGTGCCAGCAGCTCACTGGGCGATGAGCAGTTCTTC
TRBJ2-7,-,TRBD1,TRBV6-1,CASSELGTGFFYEQYF,TGTGCCAGCAGTGAATTAGGGACAGGCTTTTTTTACGAGCAGTACTTC
TRBJ1-1,-,-,TRBV27,CASSSRLEGGPEAFF,TGTGCCAGCAGTTCCCGCCTCGAAGGAGGCCCTGAAGCTTTCTTT
TRBJ2-7,-,-,TRBV21-1,CASSKRQGFAYEQYF,TGTGCCAGCAGCAAGAGACAGGGTTTCGCCTACGAGCAGTACTTC
TRBJ2-7,-,TRBD2,TRBV19,CASTPGGPNYEQYF,TGTGCCAGTACCCCGGGGGGACCTAACTACGAGCAGTACTTC
TRBJ2-7,-,-,TRBV6-5,CASSYLGDGLYEQYF,TGTGCCAGTTCGTATCTTGGGGACGGACTCTACGAGCAGTACTTC
TRBJ2-5,-,TRBD1,TRBV11-2,CASSRQGGQETQYF,TGTGCCAGCAGCCGACAGGGGGGGCAAGAGACCCAGTACTTC
TRBJ2-7,-,-,TRBV9,CASSFLDGSYEQYF,TGTGCCAGCAGCTTTCTTGACGGTTCCTACGAGCAGTACTTC
TRBJ2-2,-,TRBD1,TRBV27,CASSPGQGPTGELFF,TGTGCCAGCAGTCCGGGACAGGGTCCCACCGGGGAGCTGTTTTTT
TRBJ2-7,-,-,TRBV11-2,CASSLLGEHYEQYF,TGTGCCAGCAGCTTACTTGGGGAACACTACGAGCAGTACTTC
TRBJ2-7,-,-,TRBV28,CASRPGGHEQYF,TGTGCCAGCAGGCCAGGAGGGCACGAGCAGTACTTC
TRBJ2-7,-,-,TRBV11-2,CASSLGDAREQYF,TGTGCCAGCAGCTTAGGGGACGCTAGGGAGCAGTACTTC
TRBJ1-2,-,-,TRBV7-9,CASSLQGYVYGYTF,TGTGCCAGCAGCTTACAGGGTTACGTCTATGGCTACACCTTC
TRBJ2-1,-,-,TRBV19,CASSLGAGYNEQFF,TGTGCCAGTAGTCTGGGGGCCGGCTACAATGAGCAGTTCTTC
TRBJ1-1,-,-,TRBV6-6,CASSLAGANTEAFF,TGTGCCAGCAGTTTAGCGGGGGCGAACACTGAAGCTTTCTTT
TRBJ2-7,-,-,TRBV5-4,CASSLGGLYEQYF,TGTGCCAGCAGCTTGGGGGGGCTCTACGAGCAGTACTTC
TRBJ2-1,-,TRBD2,TRBV7-9,CASSSTSGNNEQFF,TGTGCCAGCAGCTCCACTAGCGGTAACAATGAGCAGTTCTTC
TRBJ2-5,-,-,TRBV7-6,CASSPGAQGQETQYF,TGTGCCAGCAGCCCTGGGGCACAGGGACAAGAGACCCAGTACTTC
TRBJ1-1,-,-,TRBV6-5,CASSYLHGVNTEAFF,TGTGCCAGCAGTTACCTACACGGTGTGAACACTGAAGCTTTCTTT
TRBJ2-1,-,TRBD2,TRBV5-6,CASSGETSGGRQRQFF,TGTGCCAGCTCCGGAGAGACTAGCGGGGGACGACAACGGCAGTTCTTC